These T cell receptor beta chains were read from a single sample in a study of T cells in Graves' hyperthyroidism and ophthalmopathy. TCRdb recomputed calls from the multiplex PCR reads with MiXCR, one row per CDR3 protein. The table lists about 720,000 distinct CDR3 sequences, about 16% of them singletons. Sequences were obtained from blood. Receptor source: a man aged 18 to 35 with Graves' hyperthyroidism. Both conserved end residues are part of each CDR3. For some rows the clone size is stated as once, few or many, or as a class when expanded; others skip it.

clone_size	v_call	j_call	cdr3_aa
few	TRBV6-2/TRBV6-3	TRBJ2-7	CASSYSTPAYEQYF
many	TRBV12-3/TRBV12-4	TRBJ2-7	CASSLLHEQYF
few	TRBV12-3/TRBV12-4	TRBJ1-2	CASSLARQNGYTF
-	TRBV12-3/TRBV12-4	TRBJ1-2	CASSSTGRSYTF
-	TRBV27	TRBJ2-6	CASRGFGGGLSGANVLTF
few	TRBV20-1	TRBJ2-4	CSAHPPGPTIQYF
-	TRBV10-3	TRBJ2-7	CAISDNDREVYEQYF
-	TRBV11-2	TRBJ2-7	CASSLVWTSGRHEQYF
many	TRBV20-1	TRBJ2-3	CSVRQGYTDTQYF
-	TRBV6-1	TRBJ1-2	CASRPGPLYGYTF
many	TRBV20-1	TRBJ2-7	CSALAPAGGYEQYF
few	TRBV19	TRBJ2-1	CASLGTSGRAGSYNEQFF
few	TRBV28	TRBJ2-1	CASSWSWREPRLSEQFF
many	TRBV11-2	TRBJ2-6	CASSPRVGANVLTF
many	TRBV5-1	TRBJ1-5	CASSIGQPNQPQHF
-	TRBV20-1	TRBJ1-2	CSATHSLKGAGRGYTF
-	TRBV7-9	TRBJ1-6	CASSGSTGGSSPLHF
few	TRBV18	TRBJ1-2	CASSGQPNYGYTF
many	TRBV2	TRBJ2-7	CASSYDSDTAYEQYF
-	TRBV20-1	TRBJ1-3	CSAITGPGNTIYF
many	TRBV12-3/TRBV12-4	TRBJ1-2	CASSLGVNYGYTF
few	TRBV20-1	TRBJ2-7	CSAQTSGRPREQYF
-	TRBV7-2	TRBJ1-5	CASSRTGDDQPQHF